The 27 T cell receptor beta chains below all came from one sample that was sequenced in a study of patients and donors after allogeneic stem cell transplantation. TCRdb used MiXCR to reprocess the RT-PCR reads, holding one entry per CDR3 protein. In the table there are approximately 90,000 distinct CDR3 sequences, 4.5% to 5% of which are singletons. Source material: blood, either unsorted or a sorted T cell fraction (not recorded which). These TCRs come from a human donor who was either an allogeneic HSCT recipient or a stem cell or donor lymphocyte infusion donor (not recorded which). It is not recorded whose cells these are; they may come from a transplant donor.

At least ten counts were recorded for this clonotype. The V call is TRBV4-1, the J call TRBJ1-1, with D uncertain. V was trimmed by 1 base and J by 3 bases, leaving 15 bases between them. This CDR3 spans 16 amino acids. Germline CDR1 is MGHRA and CDR2 is YSYEKL. The CDR3 DNA reads as TGCGCCAGCAGCCAAGGTAGACGGGCGGGGTACACTGAAGCTTTCTTT. Protein: CASSQGRRAGYTEAFF.

In its sample, this clonotype was seen many times. The chain is built from TRBV9 and TRBJ2-3; tentatively, D is TRBD2 (5 bases). The V and J ends lost 0 bases and 2 bases respectively, with 10 bases between them. The CDR3 sequence is 15 residues long. Germline V gives CDR1 SGDLS, CDR2 YYNGEE. CDR3 DNA sequence: TGTGCCAGCAGCGTAGACCAGCGGAACACAGATACGCAGTATTTT. It codes for CASSVDQRNTDTQYF.

There are many counts of this clonotype. V gene TRBV13 combines with J gene TRBJ2-7, with a possible D match to TRBD2 (5 bases). The CDR3 is made up of 14 amino acids. CDR1 and CDR2 (germline): PRHDT, FYEKMQ (reference sequence). V was clipped by 2 bases and J by 2 bases, with 10 bases between them. CDR3 amino acids: CASSLRGRAYEQYF. As DNA, the CDR3 is TGTGCCAGCAGCTTACGAGGGAGAGCCTACGAGCAGTACTTC.

This clonotype was seen a few times. The rearrangement uses TRBV12-3 or TRBV12-4 and TRBJ2-7; D assignment may be TRBD1 or TRBD2 (6 bases each). Trimming took 6 bases from V and 0 from J, leaving 12 bases between them. The CDR3 loop spans 14 amino acids. For the CDR3, the DNA is TGTGCCAGCAGCGCGGGACACTTCTCCTACGAGCAGTACTTC. It encodes CASSAGHFSYEQYF.

The CDR3 sequence is CASSFIRGLGELFF. CDR3 sequence (DNA): TGTGCCAGCAGCTTCATCAGGGGGCTCGGGGAGCTGTTTTTT. The chain recombines TRBV5-6 with TRBJ2-2; 8 bases fit TRBD1. Germline CDR1 and CDR2: SGHDT and YYEEEE. The CDR3 length is 14 residues. V gave up 2 bases and J gave up 7 bases; unmatched junction bases: 4.

This clonotype was counted many times. The chain joins TRBV7-3 to TRBJ1-2; no clear D gene. Trimming removed 1 base from V and 6 bases from J, with 9 bases in between. The germline V gene encodes CDR1 SGHTA and CDR2 FQGTGA. The CDR3 totals 13 residues. CDR3 DNA: TGTGCCAGCAGCTTAAGTCCAGGCAATGGCTACACCTTC. It codes for CASSLSPGNGYTF. Drawing the rest from reference TRBV7-3 and TRBJ1-2, the complete variable domain is GAGVSQTPSNKVTEKGKYVELRCDPISGHTALYWYRQSLGQGPEFLIYFQGTGAADDSGLPNDRFFAVRPEGSVSTLKIQRTERGDSAVYLCASSLSPGNGYTFGSGTRLTVV.

This clonotype was observed many times. The chain links TRBV5-8 to TRBJ1-5; the match to TRBD1 covers 7 bases. J was trimmed by 5 bases and V by 3 bases; bases with no gene match: 8. The germline CDR1 and CDR2 sequences are SGHTS and YDEGEE. There are 15 residues in the CDR3. CDR3 in amino acids: CASSWGTVSYQPQHF. The CDR3 region has the DNA TGTGCCAGCAGCTGGGGGACAGTTTCTTATCAGCCCCAGCATTTT.

This clonotype has a count of ten or more. V is TRBV6-1 and J is TRBJ1-1, with a tentative D call TRBD1 (6 bases). Per the germline V gene, CDR1 is MNHNS and CDR2 is SASEGT. There are 14 residues in the CDR3. Between the trimmed V and J ends, which lost 10 bases and 0 bases, there was a span of 15 bases. The CDR3 DNA sequence: TGTGCCATTAGGGGGTTGGGCTTGAACACTGAAGCTTTCTTT. It specifies CAIRGLGLNTEAFF.

This clonotype was counted between two and nine times. The rearrangement uses TRBV5-1 and TRBJ2-2; D may be TRBD1 or TRBD2 (5 bases each). The CDR3 runs to 16 residues. Trimming shortened V by 0 bases and J by 4 bases, and 13 bases separated the two germline ends. Germline V gives CDR1 SGHRS, CDR2 YFSETQ. DNA for the CDR3: TGCGCCAGCAGCTTGGGGGGGTATACTGGCACCGGGGAGCTGTTTTTT. Encoded protein: CASSLGGYTGTGELFF.

This sequence joins TRBV19 and TRBJ1-1; D may be TRBD1 (5 bases). V was pared by 5 bases and J by 4 bases, with 11 bases between. The length of the CDR3 is 13 residues. In germline, CDR1 is LNHDA, CDR2 SQIVND (reference sequence). CDR3 coding DNA: TGTGCCAGTAGTCTCACTAGGGGCACTGAAGCTTTCTTT. This codes for CASSLTRGTEAFF.

This clonotype was observed many times. The gene calls are TRBV6-4 and TRBJ2-3, with 8 nucleotides matching TRBD2. V shed 3 bases and J 2 bases; nucleotides not matched to a gene: 1. Looked up from germline, CDR1 is MRHNA and CDR2 is SNTAGT. This CDR3 comprises 14 residues. The CDR3 here is CASSEAGDTDTQYF. CDR3 coding DNA: TGTGCCAGCAGTGAAGCGGGAGACACAGATACGCAGTATTTT.

The chain carries TRBV25-1 and TRBJ2-5; the match to TRBD2 covers 9 bases. The CDR3 is 14 residues long. V shed 6 bases, J shed 5 bases, and the junction held 7 bases outside the gene matches. Germline V gives CDR1 MGHDK, CDR2 SYGVNS. CDR3 sequence: CASRISGGSETQYF. In DNA, the CDR3 is TGTGCCAGCAGGATTAGCGGGGGATCGGAGACCCAGTACTTC.

This clonotype was observed at least ten times. This chain uses TRBV12-3 or TRBV12-4 with TRBJ1-2; no definite D call. The CDR3 length is 12 residues. Deletions cut 1 base from V and 7 bases from J, with 7 bases between. The CDR3 DNA reads TGTGCCAGCAGTTTAGGTTCCCGTGGCTACACCTTC. The encoded protein is CASSLGSRGYTF.

The chain employs TRBV5-5 and TRBJ1-1; 9 nucleotides line up with TRBD1. Germline V gives CDR1 SGHKS, CDR2 YYEKEE (reference sequence). Unmatched junction bases numbered 5, after V lost 3 bases and J lost 2 bases. There are 15 residues in the CDR3. CDR3 sequence reads: CASSWGTGINTEAFF. The CDR3 DNA sequence: TGTGCCAGCAGCTGGGGGACAGGGATTAACACTGAAGCTTTCTTT.

This clonotype was counted ten times or more. The J gene is TRBJ2-7, the V gene TRBV10-2, with 10 bases matching TRBD1. This CDR3 has 16 amino acids. The V and J ends lost 6 bases and 2 bases, in that order; junction bases with no gene match: 10. The germline V gene has CDR1 WSHSY and CDR2 SAAADI. CDR3 region: CASRKDRDRGTYEQYF. The CDR3, as DNA: TGCGCCAGCAGAAAAGACCGGGACAGGGGTACCTACGAGCAGTACTTC.

This clonotype was counted a few times. The CDR3 loop is CATRNGLGNEQFF. The DNA of the CDR3 is TGTGCCACGCGGAATGGACTAGGCAATGAGCAGTTCTTC. The rearrangement uses TRBV15 and TRBJ2-1; TRBD2 matches 7 bases. J was trimmed by 6 bases and V by 9 bases; bases with no gene match: 8. This CDR3 has 13 amino acids. The germline V gene encodes CDR1 LNHNV and CDR2 YYDKDF (reference sequence).

V gene TRBV18 combines with J gene TRBJ2-1; either TRBD1 or TRBD2 may fit D (6 bases each). Trimming removed 0 bases from V and 2 bases from J, with 8 bases in between. This CDR3 is 15 amino acids long. The germline gives CDR1 KGHSH, CDR2 LQKENI. Here the CDR3 DNA reads TGTGCCAGCTCACCACCGGGGGGCACCTACAATGAGCAGTTCTTC. It specifies CASSPPGGTYNEQFF.

In this sample, this clonotype turned up many times. V usage is TRBV20-1 and J usage is TRBJ1-4, with TRBD1 matching 7 bases. This CDR3 has 14 amino acids. Trimming cost V 1 base and J 7 bases; bases outside gene matches: 6. Germline-derived CDR1 and CDR2 are DFQATT and SNEGSKA (reference sequence). The CDR3 loop is CSARVLGTAEKLFF. In DNA form, the CDR3 reads TGCAGTGCTAGAGTGCTCGGGACAGCTGAAAAACTGTTTTTT.

This clonotype was counted ten times or more. The chain recombines TRBV29-1 with TRBJ1-4, with a possible D match to TRBD1 (5 bases). Trimming cost V 5 bases and J 6 bases, with 10 bases left between them. The CDR3 length is 12 residues. Germline CDR1 reads SQVTM; CDR2 reads ANQGSEA. The CDR3 DNA sequence: TGCAGCGTTTCGTCAGGGTATGAAAAACTGTTTTTT. It codes for CSVSSGYEKLFF.

The chain joins TRBV20-1 to TRBJ1-4; D is possibly TRBD1 (5 bases). The CDR3 is 16 amino acids. Trimming removed 3 bases from V and 5 bases from J, with 19 bases in between. Germline values: CDR1 DFQATT, CDR2 SNEGSKA (reference sequence). The CDR3 sequence is CSARDIRASGNEKLFF. In DNA, the CDR3 is TGCAGTGCTAGGGACATCCGGGCCTCAGGGAATGAAAAACTGTTTTTT.

This clonotype was found many times. The V call is TRBV7-3, the J call TRBJ2-1; 7 bases align to TRBD2. CDR3 size: 15 residues. V lost 3 bases to trimming and J lost 5 bases; unmatched junction nucleotides: 7. CDR1 is SGHTA and CDR2 is FQGTGA in the germline V gene. This chain's CDR3 is CASSFNPAGDNEQFF. The CDR3 DNA follows: TGTGCCAGCAGCTTTAACCCTGCGGGGGACAATGAGCAGTTCTTC.

This clonotype was observed at least ten times. The chain links TRBV19 to TRBJ1-1; no clear D. The CDR3 consists of 15 residues. The V gene lost 5 bases and the J gene lost 1 base, with 14 bases spanning the gap. Germline CDR1 is LNHDA and CDR2 is SQIVND (reference sequence). For the CDR3, the DNA is TGTGCCAGTAGTGAGAGAGAACCCCAGAACACTGAAGCTTTCTTT. It translates to CASSEREPQNTEAFF. Together with reference TRBV19 and TRBJ1-1, the CDR3 gives the full variable domain: DGGITQSPKYLFRKEGQNVTLSCEQNLNHDAMYWYRQDPGQGLRLIYYSQIVNDFQKGDIAEGYSVSREKKESFPLTVTSAQKNPTAFYLCASSEREPQNTEAFFGQGTRLTVV.

In this sample, this clonotype turned up many times. The chain couples TRBV10-2 to TRBJ2-7; 7 nucleotides line up with TRBD2. In germline, CDR1 is WSHSY, CDR2 SAAADI. CDR3 size: 15 residues. V lost 2 bases to trimming and J lost 0 bases; unmatched junction nucleotides: 4. For the CDR3, the DNA is TGCGCCAGCAGTGAGATCGGGGGGAGCTCCTACGAGCAGTACTTC. It codes for CASSEIGGSSYEQYF.

This clonotype came up many times. V and J are TRBV4-1 and TRBJ2-7; 11 positions agree with TRBD2. Germline values: CDR1 MGHRA, CDR2 YSYEKL. The CDR3 consists of 18 residues. J lost 5 bases, V lost 3 bases, and 15 bases had no gene match. The CDR3 DNA reads TGCGCCAGCAGCCAGGGCCTAGCGGGAGGACCTCAGATGGACGAGCAGTACTTC. The encoded protein is CASSQGLAGGPQMDEQYF.

This rearrangement joins TRBV7-6 to TRBJ2-1; TRBD2 matches at 10 bases. The ends lost 4 bases at V and 9 bases at J; junction bases unmatched: 9. Per germline, CDR1 SGHVS and CDR2 FNYEAQ. The CDR3 has 15 amino acids. CDR3 region: CASSSAGGPRGEQFF. CDR3 in DNA: TGTGCCAGCAGCTCAGCGGGAGGGCCTCGGGGTGAGCAGTTCTTC. The full variable domain, rest sourced from reference TRBV7-6 and TRBJ2-1, is GAGVSQSPRYKVTKRGQDVALRCDPISGHVSLYWYRQALGQGPEFLTYFNYEAQQDKSGLPNDRFSAERPEGSISTLTIQRTEQRDSAMYRCASSSAGGPRGEQFFGPGTRLTVL.

At least ten counts were recorded for this clonotype. The rearrangement joins TRBV29-1 to TRBJ1-4, with 7 positions matching TRBD1. J was trimmed by 1 base and V by 6 bases; bases with no gene match: 2. The germline V gene encodes CDR1 SQVTM and CDR2 ANQGSEA. CDR3 size: 13 residues. In DNA, the CDR3 is TGCAGCGTGACAGGGAGAACTAATGAAAAACTGTTTTTT. It codes for CSVTGRTNEKLFF.

This clonotype was detected many times. This chain uses TRBV29-1 with TRBJ2-7; D is unresolved. The CDR3 has 13 residues. Germline V gene lookup returns CDR1 SQVTM and CDR2 ANQGSEA. V lost 4 bases and J 2 bases, leaving 12 bases between the germline ends. In nucleotides, the CDR3 is TGCAGCGTTGTGAGACTTCCTACCTACGAGCAGTACTTC. Translation gives CSVVRLPTYEQYF.